One sample yielded the 21 T cell receptor beta chains listed below, sequenced in a study of PD-1 blockade in classical Hodgkin lymphoma. All trial patients relapsed after autologous stem cell transplantation. The protocol was immunoSEQ multiplex PCR, while the TCRdb copy is restricted to in-frame clones and leaves out a portion. The sample lists more than 40,000 clones; roughly 80% were seen once. The source material was peripheral blood mononuclear cells (PBMCs), sampled at baseline. Receptors originate from a human donor with classical Hodgkin lymphoma.

The chain employs TRBV7-9 and TRBJ2-2; no clear D gene. CDR3 length: 12 amino acids. The germline CDR1 and CDR2 sequences are SEHNR and FQNEAQ (reference sequence). V dropped 3 bases and J dropped 8 bases, with 7 bases sitting between them. CDR3 residues: CASSFLGGELFF. DNA of the CDR3: TGTGCCAGCAGCTTCCTGGGGGGGGAGCTGTTTTTT.

This clone was seen just once. This chain connects TRBV7-9 to TRBJ2-2; D is unresolved. The germline gives CDR1 SEHNR, CDR2 FQNEAQ (reference sequence). Trimming cost V 5 bases and J 10 bases, with 8 bases left between them. This CDR3 spans 11 amino acids. The CDR3 nucleotides read TGTGCCAGCAGCCTCCGGGCGGAGCTGTTTTTT. Its protein is CASSLRAELFF.

The chain employs TRBV9 and TRBJ2-1, with 11 bases fitting TRBD2. The CDR3 is 15 residues long. V dropped 4 bases and J dropped 9; count of bases not matched to a gene: 9. The germline V gene has CDR1 SGDLS and CDR2 YYNGEE. CDR3 protein: CASSLIAGGRAEQFF. The CDR3 bases are TGTGCCAGCAGCCTCATAGCGGGAGGGAGGGCTGAGCAGTTCTTC.

About this clone: The junction differs from germline at one of its ends, possibly a read error. V and J are TRBV7-9 and TRBJ1-2; weak D call: TRBD1 (6 bases). Germline V lookup: CDR1 SEHNR, CDR2 FQNEAQ (reference sequence). The CDR3 sequence is 11 residues long. CDR3 residues: CASSLGTLEAF. The CDR3, as DNA: TGTGCCAGCAGCCTAGGGACATTGGAGGCCTTC.

The chain uses TRBV6-5 and TRBJ1-5, with D maybe TRBD1 (5 bases). This CDR3 has 13 residues. The germline gives CDR1 MNHEY, CDR2 SVGAGI. V was trimmed by 5 bases and J by 6 bases, leaving 11 bases between them. The CDR3 protein is CASSPQGSQPQHF. CDR3 coding DNA: TGTGCCAGCAGTCCGCAGGGTAGTCAGCCCCAGCATTTT.

The chain joins TRBV28 to TRBJ2-5; D gene ambiguous. The germline gives CDR1 MDHEN, CDR2 SYDVKM. V was trimmed by 6 bases and J by 3 bases, leaving 11 bases between them. This CDR3 comprises 13 residues. The CDR3 region has the DNA TGTGCCAGCAGCCCTTGGCCAGAAGAGACCCAGTACTTC. Translation gives CASSPWPEETQYF.

The chain links TRBV7-9 to TRBJ2-7; D unresolved. Trimming took 1 base from V and 6 from J, leaving 7 bases between them. This CDR3 contains 12 residues. The germline V gene has CDR1 SEHNR and CDR2 FQNEAQ (reference sequence). CDR3: CASSLVLREQYF. The CDR3 DNA follows: TGTGCCAGCAGCTTAGTCCTACGCGAGCAGTACTTC.

V and J are TRBV4-1 and TRBJ2-7; unclear D gene. The CDR3 length is 18 residues. Trimming pared 3 bases from V and 0 bases from J, leaving 21 bases between. CDR1 and CDR2 from the germline V gene are MGHRA and YSYEKL. The DNA for the CDR3 is TGCGCCAGCAGCCAGATCGACCTCTGGACGGTGAGCTCCTACGAGCAGTACTTC. As protein: CASSQIDLWTVSSYEQYF.

This chain joins TRBV21-1 and TRBJ1-1; the listed D gene, TRBD1, was not tested against the DNA. TRBV21-1 is a known pseudogene. This CDR3 comprises 14 residues. CDR3 coding DNA: TGTGCCAGCAGCAACCGACAGAAGAACACTGAAGCTTTCTTT. Protein: CASSNRQKNTEAFF.

V and J are TRBV27 and TRBJ2-1; D perhaps matches TRBD1 (6 bases). The germline V and J ends were trimmed by 5 bases and 0 bases, with 11 bases remaining between them. The CDR3 runs to 15 residues. Germline assignment: CDR1 MNHEY and CDR2 SMNVEV (reference sequence). CDR3 amino acids: CASSPGQSSYNEQFF. The CDR3 DNA reads as TGTGCCAGCAGTCCCGGACAGAGCTCCTACAATGAGCAGTTCTTC.

The chain couples TRBV5-1 to TRBJ2-7; D not resolved. Trimming took 4 bases from V and 7 from J, leaving 18 bases between them. Germline V gene lookup returns CDR1 SGHRS and CDR2 YFSETQ. The CDR3 is 14 residues long. This CDR3 reads CASSPGMGLGEQYF. The DNA for the CDR3 is TGCGCCAGCAGCCCTGGCATGGGGTTGGGGGAGCAGTACTTC.

The chain recombines TRBV5-5 with TRBJ2-7; no firm D call. Trimming took 0 bases from V and 2 from J, leaving 12 bases between them. Per germline, CDR1 SGHKS and CDR2 YYEKEE (reference sequence). There are 15 residues in the CDR3. CDR3 loop: CASSLVAESPYEQYF. The CDR3 region has the DNA TGTGCCAGCAGCTTGGTGGCAGAGTCGCCCTACGAGCAGTACTTC. Drawing the rest from reference TRBV5-5 and TRBJ2-7, the complete variable domain is DAGVTQSPTHLIKTRGQQVTLRCSPISGHKSVSWYQQVLGQGPQFIFQYYEKEERGRGNFPDRFSARQFPNYSSELNVNALLLGDSALYLCASSLVAESPYEQYFGPGTRLTVT.

The rearrangement joins TRBV2 to TRBJ1-1, with no clear D. From germline, CDR1 is SNHLY and CDR2 FYNNEI. Trimming removed 2 bases from V and 4 bases from J, with 20 bases in between. The length of the CDR3 is 17 residues. CDR3 in amino acids: CASSEKSGPVSGTEAFF. DNA for the CDR3: TGTGCCAGCAGTGAAAAGTCGGGCCCCGTATCCGGCACTGAAGCTTTCTTT.

This rearrangement joins TRBV27 to TRBJ2-1; 8 bases line up with TRBD1. Germline trimming cut 2 bases from V and 2 bases from J; bases unmatched to any gene: 5. The germline gives CDR1 MNHEY, CDR2 SMNVEV (reference sequence). The CDR3 runs 16 residues. CDR3 sequence reads: CASSLEDRGAYNEQFF. The DNA for the CDR3 is TGTGCCAGCAGTTTAGAAGACAGGGGCGCCTACAATGAGCAGTTCTTC.

The V gene is TRBV5-4, the J gene TRBJ2-6, with 9 bases aligning to TRBD1. The germline V gene has CDR1 SGHNT and CDR2 YYREEE (reference sequence). The junction had 7 bases not matched to a gene; V was cut back by 5 bases and J by 1 base. The CDR3 loop spans 17 amino acids. CDR3 nucleotide sequence: TGTGCCAGCAGACCGGGACAGGGTACTTCTGGGGCCAACGTCCTGACTTTC. This sequence encodes CASRPGQGTSGANVLTF.

This clone has a handful of counts. The rearrangement links TRBV6-5 to TRBJ1-1, with 7 nucleotides matching TRBD1. In germline, CDR1 is MNHEY, CDR2 SVGAGI. The CDR3 has 15 residues. Trimming took 2 bases from V and 8 from J; bases not matched to a gene: 11. Here the CDR3 DNA reads TGTGCCAGCAGTTACGGGGACAGCTCAACACTAGAAGCTTTCTTT. Translation: CASSYGDSSTLEAFF.

The CDR3 sequence is CASQGVGDPYEQYF. In nucleotides, the CDR3 is TGTGCCAGTCAGGGGGTGGGGGACCCCTACGAGCAGTACTTC. This chain uses TRBV19 with TRBJ2-7, with 7 nucleotides matching TRBD1. The length of the CDR3 is 14 residues. J lost 2 bases, V lost 8 bases, and 9 bases had no gene match. Germline V CDR1 and CDR2: LNHDA, SQIVND (reference sequence).

The rearrangement joins TRBV2 to TRBJ1-3; D possibly corresponds to TRBD1 (6 bases). The CDR3 runs to 18 residues. Germline CDR1 is SNHLY and CDR2 is FYNNEI. Trimming took 4 bases from V and 0 from J, leaving 19 bases between them. CDR3 in amino acids: CASSGGQGGLSSGNTIYF. In nucleotides, the CDR3 is TGTGCCAGCAGTGGGGGGCAGGGTGGCCTGAGCTCTGGAAACACCATATATTTT. Based on the CDR3 plus reference TRBV2 and TRBJ1-3, the full variable domain is EPEVTQTPSHQVTQMGQEVILRCVPISNHLYFYWYRQILGQKVEFLVSFYNNEISEKSEIFDDQFSVERPDGSNFTLKIRSTKLEDSAMYFCASSGGQGGLSSGNTIYFGEGSWLTVV.

This chain uses TRBV11-3 with TRBJ2-1, with 14 bases matching TRBD2. Germline CDR1 SGHNT, CDR2 YENEEA. Unmatched junction bases numbered 10, after V lost 5 bases and J lost 10 bases. There are 16 residues in the CDR3. The CDR3 region is CASSLGLAGVTGEQFF. The CDR3 DNA reads as TGTGCCAGCAGCCTGGGACTAGCGGGAGTCACGGGGGAGCAGTTCTTC.

This sequence joins TRBV7-6 and TRBJ2-7; 8 nucleotides align to TRBD2. Germline V CDR1 and CDR2: SGHVS, FNYEAQ. Trimming cost V 2 bases and J 2 bases; bases outside gene matches: 5. The CDR3 is 15 residues long. The CDR3 region is CASSLSGGGAYEQYF. DNA for the CDR3: TGTGCCAGCAGCTTAAGCGGGGGTGGGGCCTACGAGCAGTACTTC.

This clone was seen a single time. J is TRBJ2-7 and V is TRBV7-9, with D perhaps matching TRBD2 (6 bases). CDR1 and CDR2 (germline): SEHNR, FQNEAQ (reference sequence). The CDR3 loop spans 18 amino acids. Deletions cut 5 bases from V and 0 bases from J, with 23 bases between. The CDR3 region has the DNA TGTGCCAGCAGCCGGAGGGCAGGGCAGTTTTACAACTCCTACGAGCAGTACTTC. Residues: CASSRRAGQFYNSYEQYF.